Listed below are T cell receptor beta chains from one sample, sequenced in a study of cytomegalovirus exposure and HLA in healthy donors. This table comes from immunoSEQ multiplex PCR, and its TCRdb copy is limited to in-frame clones, with some not included. The sample yields some 160,000 clones, of which the top ten take up approximately 2.3%. What was sequenced was PBMCs. The receptors were sampled from a man between 25 and 39 years old in good health and CMV-seronegative. CDR3s include the opening cysteine and the closing phenylalanine or tryptophan. The order of the fields is J gene, V gene, D gene, CDR3 DNA, CDR3 protein. The D gene is left open where the match is weak.

j_gene: TRBJ1-4; v_gene: TRBV7-9; d_gene: .; CDR3nt: TGTGCCTCCTCGGGAACGCACGAAAAACTGTTTTTT; CDR3aa: CASSGTHEKLFF
j_gene: TRBJ2-7; v_gene: TRBV7-8; d_gene: .; CDR3nt: TGTGCCAGCACCAGTACAGGCTACGAGCAGTACTTC; CDR3aa: CASTSTGYEQYF
j_gene: TRBJ2-2; v_gene: TRBV19; d_gene: .; CDR3nt: TGTGCCAGTAGTATAAGGGGGTTCAACACCGGGGAGCTGTTTTTT; CDR3aa: CASSIRGFNTGELFF
j_gene: TRBJ2-7; v_gene: TRBV6-1; d_gene: TRBD1; CDR3nt: TGTGCCAGCAGTGGAGTCAGGGGGACCTACGAGCAGTACTTC; CDR3aa: CASSGVRGTYEQYF
j_gene: TRBJ1-1; v_gene: TRBV18; d_gene: .; CDR3nt: TGTGCCAGCTCACCAGGGGCGGCTTCTGAAGCTTTCTTT; CDR3aa: CASSPGAASEAFF
j_gene: TRBJ1-4; v_gene: TRBV5-6; d_gene: .; CDR3nt: TGTGCCAGCAGCTTGAGGGGGAATGAAAAACTGTTTTTT; CDR3aa: CASSLRGNEKLFF
j_gene: TRBJ2-5; v_gene: TRBV5-1; d_gene: .; CDR3nt: TGCGCCAGCAGCCCCGGGACAACCGAAGAGACCCAGTACTTC; CDR3aa: CASSPGTTEETQYF
j_gene: TRBJ1-1; v_gene: TRBV6-5; d_gene: TRBD1; CDR3nt: TGTGCCAGCATTGCCGTGACAGGGGACGAAGCTTTCTTT; CDR3aa: CASIAVTGDEAFF
j_gene: TRBJ2-5; v_gene: TRBV9; d_gene: TRBD2; CDR3nt: TGTGCCAGCAGCGTCCTAGCGGGGCCGGGGGAGACCCAGTACTTC; CDR3aa: CASSVLAGPGETQYF
j_gene: TRBJ1-3; v_gene: TRBV10-3; d_gene: .; CDR3nt: TGTGCCATCAGTGAGTCCATGGGCAGAAATATAGACACCATATATTTT; CDR3aa: CAISESMGRNIDTIYF
j_gene: TRBJ1-1; v_gene: TRBV5-1; d_gene: .; CDR3nt: TGCGCCAGCAGCTTGGCCACAGTGAACACTGAAGCTTTCTTT; CDR3aa: CASSLATVNTEAFF